The 32 T cell receptor beta chains in this list originate from one sample, sequenced in a study of shared clonotypes between healthy human individuals. Some clones are missing from TCRdb's copy, which holds only in-frame ones; the method was immunoSEQ multiplex PCR. The data show under 2,000,000 clones, with 85% to 95% seen just once and 1.2% held by the top ten. CD45RO negativity and positive selection for CCR7 defined naive CD8 cells, a population that excluded terminally differentiated effector memory CD45RA+ cells. The sample taken for sequencing was naive CD8+ T cells sorted from blood. Every receptor here comes from a man between 18 and 35 years old in good health.

The chain is built from TRBV6-5 and TRBJ2-3; 7 bases align to TRBD1. V lost 6 bases and J lost 0; bases outside the gene matches: 3. Germline-derived CDR1 and CDR2 are MNHEY and SVGAGI. The CDR3 consists of 14 residues. CDR3 in DNA: TGTGCCAGCAGAAGGGACAGTAGCACAGATACGCAGTATTTT. Translated: CASRRDSSTDTQYF.

V usage is TRBV6-6 and J usage is TRBJ1-2; D not resolved. V shed 4 bases and J shed 2 bases, with 8 bases lying between them. The CDR3 sequence is 13 residues long. Germline V gene lookup returns CDR1 MNHNY and CDR2 SVGAGI (reference sequence). CDR3 sequence: CASSSGSNYGYTF. CDR3 bases: TGTGCCAGCAGTTCAGGATCCAACTATGGCTACACCTTC.

The rearrangement joins TRBV13 to TRBJ2-1; the D gene could be TRBD1 or TRBD2 (5 bases each). Germline CDR1 is PRHDT and CDR2 is FYEKMQ (reference sequence). Trimming shortened V by 1 base and J by 12 bases, and 19 bases separated the two germline ends. The CDR3 has 15 residues. Here the CDR3 DNA reads TGTGCCAGCAGCTTAGAAGGGGCGGGCGTACGTGGGCAGTTCTTC. Amino acid sequence: CASSLEGAGVRGQFF.

This rearrangement joins TRBV6-5 to TRBJ1-2; 7 bases agree with TRBD1. Germline CDR1 reads MNHEY; CDR2 reads SVGAGI. CDR3 size: 15 residues. J lost 3 bases, V lost 0 bases, and 4 bases had no gene match. DNA for the CDR3: TGTGCCAGCAGTTACTCTGGGACAGAATACTATGGCTACACCTTC. Amino acid sequence: CASSYSGTEYYGYTF.

The V call is TRBV6-5, the J call TRBJ1-2; D gene unclear. CDR3 length: 14 residues. V was cut by 2 bases and J by 4 bases, with 11 bases left in between. Germline lookup yields CDR1 MNHEY and CDR2 SVGAGI. This chain's CDR3 is CASSYGDGTYGYTF. CDR3 coding DNA: TGTGCCAGCAGTTACGGTGACGGTACCTATGGCTACACCTTC.

The chain couples TRBV19 to TRBJ2-7; D is undetermined. Germline CDR1 and CDR2: LNHDA and SQIVND (reference sequence). There are 16 residues in the CDR3. V dropped 3 bases and J dropped 0 bases, with 15 bases sitting between them. The CDR3 region is CASSIQGVPFSYEQYF. In nucleotides, the CDR3 is TGTGCCAGTAGTATTCAAGGAGTGCCCTTCTCCTACGAGCAGTACTTC.

This rearrangement joins TRBV2 to TRBJ1-6; 9 nucleotides align to TRBD1. V was clipped by 8 bases and J by 7 bases; unmatched bases: 3. CDR3 size: 13 residues. From germline, CDR1 is SNHLY and CDR2 FYNNEI. This CDR3 is CASVGQGNSPLHF. The CDR3 nucleotides read TGTGCCAGCGTGGGACAGGGAAATTCACCCCTCCACTTT. Full variable domain (outside the CDR3, taken from reference TRBV2 and TRBJ1-6): EPEVTQTPSHQVTQMGQEVILRCVPISNHLYFYWYRQILGQKVEFLVSFYNNEISEKSEIFDDQFSVERPDGSNFTLKIRSTKLEDSAMYFCASVGQGNSPLHFGNGTRLTVT.

The chain carries TRBV29-1 and TRBJ2-3; a weak D match, TRBD1 (6 bases). Trimming stripped 7 bases from V and 3 bases from J, with 17 bases between. CDR3 size: 14 residues. Germline V gene lookup returns CDR1 SQVTM and CDR2 ANQGSEA. In DNA, the CDR3 is TGCAGCGCCCAGGGTGGGACACAAACAGATACGCAGTATTTT. The encoded protein is CSAQGGTQTDTQYF.

The chain uses TRBV2 and TRBJ2-7, with D perhaps TRBD1 (6 bases). Germline V CDR1 and CDR2: SNHLY, FYNNEI. Trimming removed 0 bases at V and 2 bases at J, with 20 bases between. The CDR3 spans 18 residues. The CDR3 bases are TGTGCCAGCAGTGAAGCTAGAATCTTGGCGGACAGCCCCTACGAGCAGTACTTC. Residues: CASSEARILADSPYEQYF.

This rearrangement joins TRBV19 to TRBJ1-1; D not certain. Per germline, CDR1 LNHDA and CDR2 SQIVND (reference sequence). Trimming left V 1 base short and J 11 bases short, with 23 bases between. The CDR3 length is 16 residues. The CDR3 region is CASSIAEQWVAGPAFF. CDR3 nucleotides: TGTGCCAGTAGTATAGCGGAACAGTGGGTCGCGGGTCCCGCTTTCTTT.

V usage is TRBV4-3 and J usage is TRBJ2-7, with 11 positions matching TRBD1. This CDR3 is 16 amino acids long. CDR1 is LGHNA and CDR2 is YSLEER in the germline V gene. The J segment lost 7 bases and the V segment lost 0 bases, leaving 8 bases of the junction unmatched. This CDR3 is CASSQDRGQGAGEQYF. The CDR3 coding sequence is TGCGCCAGCAGCCAAGATCGAGGACAGGGGGCCGGAGAGCAGTACTTC.

In this sample, this clone turned up once. J is TRBJ2-7 and V is TRBV18, with D unclear. The CDR3 length is 17 residues. V lost 0 bases, J lost 0 bases, and 15 bases lay in between. CDR1 and CDR2 from the germline V gene are KGHSH and LQKENI. CDR3 residues: CASSPPVYTEASYEQYF. In DNA, the CDR3 is TGTGCCAGCTCACCACCGGTCTACACTGAAGCCTCCTACGAGCAGTACTTC. Drawing the rest from reference TRBV18 and TRBJ2-7, the complete variable domain is NAGVMQNPRHLVRRRGQEARLRCSPMKGHSHVYWYRQLPEEGLKFMVYLQKENIIDESGMPKERFSAEFPKEGPSILRIQQVVRGDSAAYFCASSPPVYTEASYEQYFGPGTRLTVT.

This clone has just one count. Other DNA sequences in the sample encode the same CDR3. The CDR3 here is CASSLELPQETQYF. The CDR3 DNA reads TGCGCCAGCAGCTTGGAGCTGCCCCAAGAGACCCAGTACTTC. This chain uses TRBV5-1 with TRBJ2-5; no definite D call. The germline V gene has CDR1 SGHRS and CDR2 YFSETQ. The V gene lost 0 bases and the J gene lost 1 base, with 7 bases spanning the gap. This CDR3 is built from 14 residues.

This chain connects TRBV6-5 to TRBJ2-3; TRBD2 might be the D (7 bases). V dropped 6 bases and J dropped 5 bases, with 15 bases sitting between them. CDR1 is MNHEY and CDR2 is SVGAGI in the germline V gene. The CDR3 length is 14 residues. As DNA, the CDR3 is TGTGCCAGCAGCTATGGACTAGGGGGAGATACGCAGTATTTT. Residues: CASSYGLGGDTQYF.

The chain uses TRBV27 and TRBJ2-7; D is undetermined. This CDR3 has 13 residues. Trimming removed 6 bases at V and 3 bases at J, with 12 bases between. Germline loops: CDR1 MNHEY, CDR2 SMNVEV (reference sequence). CDR3 residues: CASSPNDRYEQYF. The CDR3 nucleotides are TGTGCCAGCAGCCCTAATGACCGCTACGAGCAGTACTTC.

The chain is built from TRBV13 and TRBJ2-3; 7 bases align to TRBD2. The CDR3 sequence is 16 residues long. The J segment lost 4 bases and the V segment lost 3 bases, leaving 10 bases of the junction unmatched. The V gene's germline CDR1 is PRHDT and CDR2 FYEKMQ (reference sequence). CDR3 bases: TGTGCCAGCAGCTTTGGGCGGGAGAAGTGGCCAGATACGCAGTATTTT. Its protein product is CASSFGREKWPDTQYF.

V is TRBV29-1 and J is TRBJ2-1; D is possibly TRBD2 (6 bases). V gave up 4 bases and J gave up 3 bases, with 7 bases separating them. This CDR3 is 12 amino acids long. Germline V gene sequence: CDR1 SQVTM, CDR2 ANQGSEA. DNA of the CDR3: TGCAGCGTTGCTAGCGACTACAATGAGCAGTTCTTC. Translating gives CSVASDYNEQFF.

This chain joins TRBV5-1 and TRBJ2-2; 14 bases map to TRBD2. The CDR3 length is 18 residues. In germline, CDR1 is SGHRS, CDR2 YFSETQ. V was pared by 3 bases and J by 2 bases, with 6 bases of the junction left unmatched. The CDR3 DNA follows: TGCGCCAGCAGCTCGGGACTAGCGGGGGCCTTTAACACCGGGGAGCTGTTTTTT. This encodes CASSSGLAGAFNTGELFF.

The genes are TRBV27 and TRBJ2-7; TRBD1 agrees at 10 bases. This CDR3 is built from 17 residues. V was pared by 0 bases and J by 3 bases, with 8 bases of the junction left unmatched. Germline V gives CDR1 MNHEY, CDR2 SMNVEV (reference sequence). CDR3 DNA: TGTGCCAGCAGTTTATCGATAGGGGACAGGGGATTCTACGAGCAGTACTTC. Translated: CASSLSIGDRGFYEQYF.

The chain has TRBV2 and TRBJ2-1, with D possibly matching TRBD2 (6 bases). With 6 bases removed from V and 9 bases from J, the gap between germline ends came to 12 bases. Germline V gene sequence: CDR1 SNHLY, CDR2 FYNNEI. The CDR3 spans 12 residues. The CDR3 DNA reads TGTGCCAGCAGCGCGGGGATGTCTGAGCAGTTCTTC. It is translated as CASSAGMSEQFF.

The V gene is TRBV7-9, the J gene TRBJ2-1; D call uncertain. The CDR3 sequence is 13 residues long. Between the trimmed V and J ends, which lost 8 bases and 5 bases, there was a span of 13 bases. Per the germline V gene, CDR1 is SEHNR and CDR2 is FQNEAQ (reference sequence). CDR3 residues: CASGPALDNEQFF. CDR3 bases: TGTGCCAGCGGACCGGCACTCGACAATGAGCAGTTCTTC.

In the case of this clone: In the same sample, other DNA sequences code for this CDR3. The V and J genes are TRBV27 and TRBJ2-2; D remains unclear. With 5 bases removed from V and 6 bases from J, the gap between germline ends came to 7 bases. This CDR3 is 12 amino acids long. Germline lookup yields CDR1 MNHEY and CDR2 SMNVEV (reference sequence). The CDR3 is CASSPLSGELFF. CDR3 bases: TGTGCCAGCAGTCCGTTGTCCGGGGAGCTGTTTTTT.

The chain is built from TRBV19 and TRBJ1-1; no clear D gene. Germline assignment: CDR1 LNHDA and CDR2 SQIVND (reference sequence). V was cut by 3 bases and J by 7 bases, with 18 bases left in between. The CDR3 consists of 15 residues. CDR3 amino acids: CASSIYSISAGEAFF. The CDR3 DNA is TGTGCCAGTAGTATCTATTCGATATCGGCAGGTGAAGCTTTCTTT.

This clone is a singleton in its sample. The chain has TRBV28 and TRBJ2-1; no definite D call. CDR3 length equals 13 residues. Deletions cut 1 base from V and 10 bases from J, with 11 bases between. Germline assignment: CDR1 MDHEN and CDR2 SYDVKM. In nucleotides, the CDR3 is TGTGCCAGCAGTTTATCACTGGTCTGGGAGCAGTTCTTC. Its translation is CASSLSLVWEQFF.

This clone was counted a single time. The chain joins TRBV2 to TRBJ2-1; 13 bases are a match to TRBD2. With V trimmed by 6 bases and J by 6 bases, 11 bases remained unmatched. The CDR3 sequence is 17 residues long. Germline-derived CDR1 and CDR2 are SNHLY and FYNNEI. CDR3 loop: CASSIGLAGEYGNEQFF. The CDR3 DNA sequence: TGTGCCAGCAGCATAGGACTAGCGGGAGAATACGGCAATGAGCAGTTCTTC.

The rearrangement joins TRBV27 to TRBJ1-2, with D perhaps TRBD1 (6 bases). Germline V gives CDR1 MNHEY, CDR2 SMNVEV (reference sequence). V was shortened by 6 bases and J by 7 bases, with 18 bases between the two germline ends. CDR3 length equals 14 residues. In DNA form, the CDR3 reads TGTGCCAGCAGCCCAATAGGGGGGCTCGGTGGCTACACCTTC. This translates into CASSPIGGLGGYTF.

This chain links TRBV28 with TRBJ2-5; 7 nucleotides line up with TRBD2. Trimming at V came to 6 bases and at J to 0 bases, leaving 10 bases not matched to a gene. Per germline, CDR1 MDHEN and CDR2 SYDVKM. The CDR3 totals 16 residues. In DNA form, the CDR3 reads TGTGCCAGCAGCTCCCTCCAAGCGGGGTACCAAGAGACCCAGTACTTC. Translating it yields CASSSLQAGYQETQYF.

The rearrangement joins TRBV19 to TRBJ1-1; a weak D match, TRBD1 (5 bases). This CDR3 has 16 amino acids. Deletions cut 3 bases from V and 1 base from J, with 15 bases between. Germline-derived CDR1 and CDR2 are LNHDA and SQIVND (reference sequence). This CDR3 is CASSIPWGGTNTEAFF. In DNA, the CDR3 is TGTGCCAGTAGTATTCCTTGGGGGGGGACGAACACTGAAGCTTTCTTT.

The CDR3 loop is CAISETLAEAYNEQFF. CDR3 DNA sequence: TGTGCCATCAGTGAGACCCTAGCGGAGGCCTACAATGAGCAGTTCTTC. The chain couples TRBV10-3 to TRBJ2-1; 7 nucleotides match TRBD2. The germline V gene has CDR1 ENHRY and CDR2 SYGVKD. Trimming removed 2 bases from V and 2 bases from J; junction bases left unmatched: 6. The CDR3 runs 16 residues.

CDR3 amino acids: CASSQARGTDTQYF. The CDR3 bases are TGCGCCAGCAGCCAAGCACGGGGGACAGATACGCAGTATTTT. The gene calls are TRBV4-1 and TRBJ2-3; TRBD2 might be the D (6 bases). Germline loops: CDR1 MGHRA, CDR2 YSYEKL. V was clipped by 1 base and J by 3 bases, with 8 bases between them. CDR3 length equals 14 residues.

V usage is TRBV11-3 and J usage is TRBJ1-1; D possibly corresponds to TRBD1 (6 bases). The ends were cut back, 1 base at V and 5 bases at J, with 17 bases in the middle. The germline V gene encodes CDR1 SGHNT and CDR2 YENEEA. The CDR3 is 16 residues long. The CDR3 loop reads CASSLGGVQGDTEAFF. The CDR3, as DNA: TGTGCCAGCAGCTTAGGCGGGGTACAGGGTGATACTGAAGCTTTCTTT.

As concerns this clone: This sample includes further DNA sequences coding for the same CDR3. V gene TRBV5-1 combines with J gene TRBJ2-7; maybe TRBD2 (6 bases). Germline-derived CDR1 and CDR2 are SGHRS and YFSETQ. Trimming took off 0 bases at V and 1 base at J, with 8 bases between the two ends. The CDR3 is made up of 14 amino acids. Here the CDR3 DNA reads TGCGCCAGCAGCTTGGACGGGAGATCCTACGAGCAGTACTTC. This encodes CASSLDGRSYEQYF.